These T cell receptor beta chains were read from a single sample in a study of early stage breast cancer tumors. Here immunoSEQ multiplex PCR was the method, and the copy in TCRdb shows in-frame clones only, minus some. Among fewer than 90,000 clones, under 85% were seen once, and the ten largest hold roughly 3%. Sequences were obtained from blood. The origin of the receptors is a person aged 55 to 75 with breast cancer. Both conserved end residues are part of each CDR3. Each record gives: CDR3 length, D gene, J gene, clone size, V gene, CDR3 DNA, CDR3 protein. D genes are given only for firm matches. For some rows the clone size is stated as once, few or many, or as a class when expanded; others skip it.

16,TRBD1,TRBJ1-5,-,TRBV5-6,TGTGCCAGCAGCTTTACAGCCTCAGGGGGCAATCAGTCCCAGCATTTT,CASSFTASGGNQSQHF
16,-,TRBJ1-5,-,TRBV11-2,TGTGCCAGCAGCTTAGATCAAAACAAACTAGAACAGCCCCAGCATTTT,CASSLDQNKLEQPQHF
15,-,TRBJ1-6,-,TRBV11-3,TGTGCCAGCAGCTTAAAGCCCAACCTTAATTCACCCCTCCACTTT,CASSLKPNLNSPLHF
15,-,TRBJ2-3,-,TRBV2,TGTGCCAGCAGTGGCATCCCGCCCACTCCAGATACGCAGTATTTT,CASSGIPPTPDTQYF
13,TRBD1,TRBJ2-3,-,TRBV7-2,TGTGCCAGCAGCTTAGGACAGGGAGATACGCAGTATTTT,CASSLGQGDTQYF
15,-,TRBJ1-1,-,TRBV11-2,TGTGCCAGCAGCTTAGAGGGTAGGGGCGCGACTGAAGCTTTCTTT,CASSLEGRGATEAFF
16,-,TRBJ1-5,few,TRBV28,TGTGCCAGCAGTTTTACCGGGACAAAAGTTCAGCAGCCCCAGCATTTT,CASSFTGTKVQQPQHF
14,-,TRBJ2-5,-,TRBV10-3,TGTGCCATCAGTGTGGTTGGGACGCAGGAGACCCAGTACTTC,CAISVVGTQETQYF
14,-,TRBJ2-3,-,TRBV10-3,TGTGCCATCAGGACACTAGAAAGCACAGATACGCAGTATTTT,CAIRTLESTDTQYF
14,TRBD1,TRBJ1-1,-,TRBV13,TGTGCCAGCAGCCCCCAGAGACAGGGCTCTGAAGCTTTCTTT,CASSPQRQGSEAFF
15,TRBD1,TRBJ2-7,-,TRBV16,TGTGCCAGCAGCCAATCGACAGGGGGAGCGTACGAGCAGTACTTC,CASSQSTGGAYEQYF
13,-,TRBJ1-1,-,TRBV6-1,TGTGCCGGAGGGCTGGAATTGAACACTGAAGCTTTCTTT,CAGGLELNTEAFF
15,TRBD2,TRBJ2-5,-,TRBV28,TGTGCCAGCAGTCTGGGACTAGCGGGGGAAGAGACCCAGTACTTC,CASSLGLAGEETQYF
17,TRBD1,TRBJ1-6,-,TRBV5-1,TGCGCCAGCAGCCTAGGACAGGGGGCGACCTATAATTCACCCCTCCACTTT,CASSLGQGATYNSPLHF
13,-,TRBJ2-5,-,TRBV10-3,TGTGCCATCAGTGAGTCGAAGGAAGAGACCCAGTACTTC,CAISESKEETQYF
13,-,TRBJ1-2,-,TRBV5-3,TGTGCCAGAAGCTTTGAAGACAGCTATGGCTACACCTTC,CARSFEDSYGYTF
12,-,TRBJ2-3,-,TRBV7-9,TGTGCCAGCAGCCTATCAGGGGATACGCAGTATTTT,CASSLSGDTQYF
14,TRBD2,TRBJ2-1,-,TRBV7-7,TGTGCTAGCAGCCCAGGGACTACAACGAATGAGCAGTTCTTC,CASSPGTTTNEQFF
14,-,TRBJ2-7,-,TRBV5-6,TGTGCCAGCAGCCCCCAGCAGGGCCTTTACGAGCAGTACTTC,CASSPQQGLYEQYF
14,-,TRBJ2-7,-,TRBV5-4,TGTGCCAGCATCCGGCAAGGGTACCCCTACGAGCAGTACTTC,CASIRQGYPYEQYF
15,TRBD1,TRBJ2-1,few,TRBV2,TGTGCCAGCAGTGAACGGGACAGGGGGCTCAATGAGCAGTTCTTC,CASSERDRGLNEQFF
14,TRBD2,TRBJ2-5,-,TRBV29-1,TGCAGCGTGGGACTAGCGGGGGGGCCAGAGACCCAGTACTTC,CSVGLAGGPETQYF
13,-,TRBJ2-1,-,TRBV11-2,TGTGCCAGCGGAAGGGACACGTACAATGAGCAGTTCTTC,CASGRDTYNEQFF
16,TRBD1,TRBJ2-7,-,TRBV19,TGTGCCAGTAGTAGACCCGGGACAGGGACTTCCTACGAGCAGTACTTC,CASSRPGTGTSYEQYF
13,TRBD2,TRBJ2-7,few,TRBV2,TGTGCCAGCCAAGCGGGGGGGTCCTACGAGCAGTACTTC,CASQAGGSYEQYF
12,-,TRBJ2-3,-,TRBV2,TGTGCCAGCAGTGTGGGGGTAGATACGCAGTATTTT,CASSVGVDTQYF
14,TRBD1,TRBJ2-7,-,TRBV7-9,TGTGCCAGCAGCCACGGACAGGTCTCCTACGAGCAGTACTTC,CASSHGQVSYEQYF
11,-,TRBJ2-3,-,TRBV5-6,TGTGCCAGCAGCAGGGTAGATACGCAGTATTTT,CASSRVDTQYF
13,-,TRBJ1-2,once,TRBV5-4,TGTGCCAGCACCCGCCAGGGAAACTATGGCTACACCTTC,CASTRQGNYGYTF
15,-,TRBJ2-1,-,TRBV6-1,TGTGCCAGCAGTGAACCCGGGGGTTCGTATTATGAGCAGTTCTTC,CASSEPGGSYYEQFF
13,-,TRBJ1-2,-,TRBV18,TGTGCCAGCTCACCACGGGATTCCTATGGCTACACCTTC,CASSPRDSYGYTF
14,TRBD1,TRBJ1-2,-,TRBV7-8,TGTGCCAGCAGCTTAGTTCAGGGGGCAGGAGGCTACACCTTC,CASSLVQGAGGYTF
15,-,TRBJ2-1,-,TRBV6-5,TGTGCCAGCAGACCCATGGACCGGACCTGGGGTGAGCAGTTCTTC,CASRPMDRTWGEQFF
12,-,TRBJ1-3,-,TRBV6-6,TGTGCCAGCGGTCGATTTGGAAACACCATATATTTT,CASGRFGNTIYF
13,TRBD2,TRBJ2-5,-,TRBV11-2,TGTGCCAGCAGCCCGGGGAGGGAAGAGACCCAGTACTTC,CASSPGREETQYF
13,-,TRBJ1-6,-,TRBV7-8,TGTGCCAGCAGCTTATTCGGGAATTCACCCCTCCACTTT,CASSLFGNSPLHF
14,-,TRBJ2-4,-,TRBV6-6,TGTGCCAGCATCCCCGGGCGGGCCAAAAACATTCAGTACTTC,CASIPGRAKNIQYF
14,TRBD2,TRBJ2-3,-,TRBV27,TGTGCCAGCAGCTGGACTAGCGTGACAGATACGCAGTATTTT,CASSWTSVTDTQYF
13,-,TRBJ2-3,-,TRBV2,TGTGCCAGCAGTGAATGGGCAGTAGATACGCAGTATTTT,CASSEWAVDTQYF
13,-,TRBJ2-1,-,TRBV28,TGTGCCAGCAGTTTAGGGGGGAGCAATGAGCAGTTCTTC,CASSLGGSNEQFF
14,-,TRBJ2-1,once,TRBV7-6,TGTGCCAGCAGCCCGAGGGACAACGACAATGAGCAGTTCTTC,CASSPRDNDNEQFF
14,TRBD2,TRBJ2-3,-,TRBV7-8,TGTGCCAGCAGCTTACTAGCGGGGACAGATACGCAGTATTTT,CASSLLAGTDTQYF
19,TRBD1,TRBJ1-1,once,TRBV7-8,TGTGCCAGCAGCCCCTGGGAGGGGCAGGGGGCCCCGGACCACACTGAAGCTTTCTTT,CASSPWEGQGAPDHTEAFF
17,-,TRBJ2-4,-,TRBV7-2,TGTGCCAGCAGCTTAGCAGGGACTGTACTAGCCAAAAACATTCAGTACTTC,CASSLAGTVLAKNIQYF
13,-,TRBJ1-5,-,TRBV27,TGTGCCAGCAGTTTATCGAACAATCAGCCCCAGCATTTT,CASSLSNNQPQHF
15,-,TRBJ2-3,-,TRBV5-4,TGTGCCAGCAGCCCTAAAGGAGGTATTCGAGATACGCAGTATTTT,CASSPKGGIRDTQYF